The TCR beta chain under discussion was sequenced for a study of T-cell reconstitution after alpha-beta-depleted transplantation in children. The CDR3 has 14 amino acids. Trimming pared 3 bases from V and 9 bases from J, leaving 16 bases between. Germline CDR1 reads SGHDT; CDR2 reads YYEEEE. Unique molecular identifiers tagged the TCRbeta library. TCRdb called the PCR reads again in MiXCR, with one record for every CDR3 protein. The sample yields 500,000 to 750,000 distinct CDR3 sequences, around 27% seen once. This TCR derives from a boy in the first two years of life with Wiskott-Aldrich syndrome, due to receive a stem cell transplant. This material consisted of PBMCs, taken before TCRalphabeta/CD19-depleted stem cell transplant. The genes are TRBV5-6 and TRBJ2-1; perhaps TRBD2 as D (5 bases). This CDR3 reads CASSSAVLASEQFF. The CDR3 DNA follows: TGTGCCAGCAGCTCCGCCGTGCTAGCAAGTGAGCAGTTCTTC.